At least ten counts were recorded for the clone carrying this T cell receptor (beta chain). An end of the junction does not agree with germline; a read error may underlie this. The CDR3 is 15 residues long. CDR1 is SSHAT, CDR2 FNYEAQ, per germline (reference sequence). Described time point: after trial treatment. The sample's treatment: LDRT plus nivolumab, ipilimumab, low-dose cyclophosphamide and aspirin (RACIN trial). The donors, trial participants, received nivolumab, ipilimumab, aspirin, low-dose cyclophosphamide and low-dose radiotherapy. First-strand cDNA relied on TRAV- and TRBV-specific primers spanning alpha and beta chains. The authors ran approximately 20 PCR cycles to amplify TCRs with a constant-region primer and V-primer adapter. Each CDR3 protein gets one entry after TCRdb re-called the reads with MiXCR. Of roughly 90,000 distinct CDR3 sequences listed, roughly 20% are singletons. This specimen belongs to a study of low-dose radiotherapy and immunotherapy resistance in tumors. The wider study: Treatment of Cohort 2 consisted of 1 Gy per fraction every two weeks, amounting to 13 Gy over 26 weeks. Administration of intravenous cyclophosphamide at 200 mg/m2 took place every two weeks, one day before radiation and immunotherapy.

Sequencing used PBMCs, obtained after low-dose radiotherapy plus immunotherapy. This receptor was taken from a female donor with ovarian cancer. The V and J genes are TRBV7-7 and TRBJ2-2, with TRBD2 matching over 9 bases. CDR3: CASTLAGPDTGELFF. In DNA, the CDR3 is TGTGCTAGCACCCTAGCGGGGCCGGACACCGGGGAGCTGTTTTTT.